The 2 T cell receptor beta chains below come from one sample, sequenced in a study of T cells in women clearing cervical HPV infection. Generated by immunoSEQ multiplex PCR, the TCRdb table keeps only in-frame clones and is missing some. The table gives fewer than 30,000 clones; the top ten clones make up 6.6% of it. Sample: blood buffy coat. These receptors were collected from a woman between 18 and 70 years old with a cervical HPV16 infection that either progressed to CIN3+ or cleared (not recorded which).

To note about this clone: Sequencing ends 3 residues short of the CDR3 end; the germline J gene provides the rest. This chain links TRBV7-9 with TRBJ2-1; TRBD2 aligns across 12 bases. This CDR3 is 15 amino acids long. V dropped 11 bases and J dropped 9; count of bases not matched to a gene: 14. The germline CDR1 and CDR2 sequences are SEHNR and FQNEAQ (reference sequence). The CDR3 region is CALTRGLAGGGEQFF. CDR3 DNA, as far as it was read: TGTGCCTTAACGAGGGGGCTAGCGGGAGGGGGTGAG.

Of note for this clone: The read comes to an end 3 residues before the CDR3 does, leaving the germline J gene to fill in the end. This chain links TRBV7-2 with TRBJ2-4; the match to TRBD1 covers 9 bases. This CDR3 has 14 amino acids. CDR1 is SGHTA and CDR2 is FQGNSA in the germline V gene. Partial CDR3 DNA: TGTGCCAGCAGCCCAACCGGGACAGGGTTCGGT. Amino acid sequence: CASSPTGTGFG. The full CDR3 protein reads CASSPTGTGFGQYF.